The present T cell receptor beta chain was sequenced within a study of cytomegalovirus exposure and HLA in healthy donors (TCRdb year 2017). General notes on the study: A later analysis indicated that the 100 to 150 validation repertoires were generated on the platform also employed for the 700 or so repertoires of the first cohort. The study aimed to test whether signatures of past pathogen exposure could be identified by cataloging public T cell receptors. Along with the roughly 700-subject first cohort, a separate validation cohort of 120 different subjects was used. The study combined high-throughput TCR immunosequencing, statistical association of individual TCRs with disease status, and machine learning to predict cytomegalovirus infection status. Overall results and qualifications from the work: A few of the identified cytomegalovirus-associated TCR beta chains were confirmed in vitro to be specific for cytomegalovirus antigens. All 120 or so repertoires were used to score co-occurrence in the validation cohort in a later analysis, because that analysis had no HLA typing for the cohort. The study gave a list of around 170 TCR beta chains associated with cytomegalovirus. The authors suggested that the approach could potentially be generalized to other disease states and immunological phenotypes. Subsequent analysis determined that TCRs grouped into clusters in the first cohort also showed a tendency toward co-occurrence across the 120 validation repertoires, and roughly 95% of cluster scores exceeded 0. While some public TCRs were present in many individuals, most TCR sequences turned up only very rarely across donors. The classifier was reported to diagnose cytomegalovirus status with high specificity and sensitivity in both the original and validation cohorts.

Of note for this clone: There is no known antigen for this receptor. The record has no base qualities; no much larger clone is one base away.

The library was generated by the immunoSEQ multiplex PCR assay. From the authors' description of their analysis: To diagnose cytomegalovirus status from the catalog of TCR beta chain sequences, a statistical classification framework was built. Sourced from immuneACCESS, this table was stored by TCRdb with only in-frame sequences that have V and J called. A share of the clones is absent; for the studies checked, an unresolved V gene accounts for under half, and the remainder has no known explanation. V and J calls and clone size are given by that table; D and trimming were obtained from the DNA. The sample records about 120,000 clones, 88% of which are singletons. 4.4% of the sample rests with the top ten. The germline V gene gives CDR1 as SGHRS and CDR2 as YFSETQ. The cysteine opens and the phenylalanine closes a CDR3 of 16 amino acids. The only DNA kept is the CDR3, 48 bases in frame from the first base. V loses 2 bases of germline sequence and J loses 0 bases, and the interval between the two ends is 12 bases.

Donors formed part of the validation cohort, which comprised fewer than 150 subjects and was distinct from the first cohort of 550 to 850 subjects. The chain is assembled from TRBV5-1 and TRBJ2-1; the D gene remains uncertain. The sequenced sample consisted of PBMCs. This receptor was taken from a man between 18 and 29 years old in good health and CMV-seropositive. For the CDR3, the sequence is CASSFTKVDSYNEQFF. The DNA is as follows: TGCGCCAGCAGCTTCACTAAAGTTGACTCCTACAATGAGCAGTTCTTC.